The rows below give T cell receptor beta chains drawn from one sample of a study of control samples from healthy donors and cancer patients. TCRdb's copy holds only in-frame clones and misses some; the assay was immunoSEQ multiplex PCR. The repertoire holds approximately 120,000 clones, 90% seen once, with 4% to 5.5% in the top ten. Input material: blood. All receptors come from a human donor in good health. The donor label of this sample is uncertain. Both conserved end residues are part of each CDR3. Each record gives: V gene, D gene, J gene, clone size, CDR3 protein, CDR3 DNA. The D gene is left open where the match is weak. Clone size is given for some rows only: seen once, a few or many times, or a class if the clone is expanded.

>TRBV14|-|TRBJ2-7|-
CASSPHARSLPSYEQYF
TGTGCCAGCAGCCCCCACGCAAGATCCCTTCCCTCCTACGAGCAGTACTTC
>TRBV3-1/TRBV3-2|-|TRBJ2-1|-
CASTPPGAPYNEQFF
TGTGCCAGCACACCACCCGGGGCGCCCTACAATGAGCAGTTCTTC
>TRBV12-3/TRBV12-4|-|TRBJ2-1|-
CASSQGYRNEQFF
TGTGCCAGCAGCCAGGGGTACCGGAATGAGCAGTTCTTC
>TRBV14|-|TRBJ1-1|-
CASSLRVNTEAFF
TGTGCCAGCAGCCTCCGAGTGAACACTGAAGCTTTCTTT
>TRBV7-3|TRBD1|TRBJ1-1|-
CASSTDRGATEAFF
TGTGCCAGCAGCACCGACAGGGGGGCCACTGAAGCTTTCTTT
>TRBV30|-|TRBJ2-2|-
CAWNSVNTGELFF
TGTGCCTGGAACAGTGTGAACACCGGGGAGCTGTTTTTT
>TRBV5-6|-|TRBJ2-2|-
CASSLRNTGELFF
TGTGCCAGCAGCTTGCGGAACACCGGGGAGCTGTTTTTT
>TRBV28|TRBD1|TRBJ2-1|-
CAGLRTGGYNEQFF
TGTGCCGGACTCCGGACAGGGGGATACAATGAGCAGTTCTTC
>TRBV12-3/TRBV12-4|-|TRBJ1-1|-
CASSLTGKAFF
TGTGCCAGCAGTCTTACAGGGAAAGCTTTCTTT
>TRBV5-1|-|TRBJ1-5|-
CASRGSGSNQPQHF
TGCGCCAGCAGGGGGAGTGGTAGCAATCAGCCCCAGCATTTT
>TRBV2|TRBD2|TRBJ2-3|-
CASSAQTSSTDTQYF
TGTGCCAGCAGTGCTCAGACTAGCAGCACAGATACGCAGTATTTT
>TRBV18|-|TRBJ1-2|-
CASRGLAGDGYTF
TGTGCCAGCCGGGGACTCGCAGGCGATGGCTACACCTTC
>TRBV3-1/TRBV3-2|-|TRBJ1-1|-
CASSLGHSSNSEAFF
TGTGCCAGCAGCCTAGGACACTCTAGCAACTCTGAAGCTTTCTTT
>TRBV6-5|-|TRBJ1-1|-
CASSYRQKNTEAFF
TGTGCCAGCAGTTATCGGCAGAAGAACACTGAAGCTTTCTTT
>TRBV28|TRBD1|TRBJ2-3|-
CASSFPQGSTDTQYF
TGTGCCAGCAGTTTCCCACAGGGGTCCACAGATACGCAGTATTTT
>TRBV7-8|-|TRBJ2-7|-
CASSQVSEQYF
TGTGCCAGCAGTCAAGTAAGCGAGCAGTACTTC
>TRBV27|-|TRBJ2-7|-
CASSFAASYEQYF
TGTGCCAGCAGTTTTGCAGCCTCCTACGAGCAGTACTTC
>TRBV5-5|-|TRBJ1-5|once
CASSARPTLFNQPQHF
TGTGCCAGCAGCGCCCGACCGACTCTCTTCAATCAGCCCCAGCATTTT
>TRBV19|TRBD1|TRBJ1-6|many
CASSPGQKNSPLHF
TGTGCCAGTAGCCCGGGACAGAAAAATTCACCCCTCCACTTT
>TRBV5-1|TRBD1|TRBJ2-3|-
CASSSTGDRGTDTQYF
TGCGCCAGCAGCTCTACAGGGGATCGGGGCACAGATACGCAGTATTTT
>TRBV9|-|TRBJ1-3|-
CASSARLSGNTIYF
TGTGCCAGCAGCGCCAGACTCTCTGGAAACACCATATATTTT
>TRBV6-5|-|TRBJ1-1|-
CATEWTLRGGTEAFF
TGTGCCACCGAATGGACACTCCGAGGGGGAACTGAAGCTTTCTTT
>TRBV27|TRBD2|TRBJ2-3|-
CASSRGSRGATDTQYF
TGTGCCAGCAGTCGGGGTTCGCGGGGGGCCACAGATACGCAGTATTTT
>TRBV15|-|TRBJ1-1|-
CATLRDRLVNTEAFF
TGTGCCACCTTGAGAGACCGATTAGTGAACACTGAAGCTTTCTTT
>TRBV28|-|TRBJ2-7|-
CASSLSQGQYF
TGTGCCAGCAGTTTAAGTCAAGGGCAGTACTTC
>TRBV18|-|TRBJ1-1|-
CASSPPTGASTEAFF
TGTGCCAGCTCACCTCCCACGGGGGCAAGCACTGAAGCTTTCTTT
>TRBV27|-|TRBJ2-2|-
CASSLGVGYQDPGELFF
TGTGCCAGCAGTTTGGGGGTGGGGTACCAAGATCCCGGGGAGCTGTTTTTT
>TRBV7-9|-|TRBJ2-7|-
CASSALGFREQYF
TGTGCCAGCAGCGCCTTGGGGTTTCGCGAGCAGTACTTC
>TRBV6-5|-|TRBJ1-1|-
CASSLVGVLNTEAFF
TGTGCCAGCAGTTTAGTAGGGGTTTTGAACACTGAAGCTTTCTTT
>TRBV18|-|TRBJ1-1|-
CASSPLAGRSLNTEAFF
TGTGCCAGCTCACCTCTAGCGGGGCGGTCACTGAACACTGAAGCTTTCTTT
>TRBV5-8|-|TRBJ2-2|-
CASSPQIRGNTGELFF
TGTGCCAGCAGCCCCCAAATCAGGGGAAACACCGGGGAGCTGTTTTTT
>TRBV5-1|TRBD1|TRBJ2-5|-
CASSRGTGEETQYF
TGCGCCAGCAGCCGCGGGACAGGGGAAGAGACCCAGTACTTC
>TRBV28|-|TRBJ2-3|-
CASSLEDTQYF
TGTGCCAGCAGTTTGGAAGATACGCAGTATTTT
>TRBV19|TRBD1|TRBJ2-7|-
CASAPTGPTYEQYF
TGTGCCAGCGCGCCGACAGGGCCTACCTACGAGCAGTACTTC
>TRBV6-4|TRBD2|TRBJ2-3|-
CASSDHSGGATDTQYF
TGTGCCAGCAGTGACCATAGCGGGGGGGCAACAGATACGCAGTATTTT
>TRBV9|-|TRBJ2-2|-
CASSVGSSLNTGELFF
TGTGCCAGCAGCGTAGGGTCCAGCCTGAACACCGGGGAGCTGTTTTTT
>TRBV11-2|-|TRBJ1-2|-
CASSFGESRDGYTF
TGTGCCAGCAGCTTCGGGGAGTCACGCGATGGCTACACCTTC
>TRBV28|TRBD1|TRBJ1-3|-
CASREQGTSGNTIYF
TGTGCCAGCAGAGAACAGGGGACCTCTGGAAACACCATATATTTT
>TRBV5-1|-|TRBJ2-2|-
CASSFDSTNTGELFF
TGCGCCAGCAGCTTTGATAGCACGAACACCGGGGAGCTGTTTTTT
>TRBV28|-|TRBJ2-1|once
CASSLDTGSLAEQFF
TGTGCCAGCAGTTTAGATACAGGGTCCCTGGCTGAGCAGTTCTTC
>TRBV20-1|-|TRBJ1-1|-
CSASFPGVGDTEAFF
TGCAGTGCTAGTTTCCCGGGGGTAGGGGACACTGAAGCTTTCTTT
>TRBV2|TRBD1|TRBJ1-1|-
CASRGQGRHTEAFF
TGTGCCAGCAGGGGACAGGGGAGACACACTGAAGCTTTCTTT
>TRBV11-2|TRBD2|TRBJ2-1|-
CASSSQGAGVQNEQFF
TGTGCCAGCAGCTCGCAGGGAGCGGGGGTCCAGAATGAGCAGTTCTTC
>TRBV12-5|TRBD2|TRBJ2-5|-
CASGRTSGAPEETQYF
TGTGCTAGTGGAAGGACTAGCGGGGCCCCCGAAGAGACCCAGTACTTC
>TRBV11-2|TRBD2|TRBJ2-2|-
CASNAAGAPGGELFF
TGTGCCAGCAACGCAGCGGGGGCCCCGGGCGGGGAGCTGTTTTTT
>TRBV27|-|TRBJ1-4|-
CASSPLGGRNEKLFF
TGTGCCAGCAGTCCCTTGGGGGGGCGCAATGAAAAACTGTTTTTT
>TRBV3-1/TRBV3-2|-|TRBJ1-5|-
CASSQYRDQPQHF
TGTGCCAGCAGTCAATACAGAGATCAGCCCCAGCATTTT
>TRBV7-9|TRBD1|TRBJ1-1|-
CASSLEAGGAGTEAFF
TGTGCCAGCAGCTTAGAGGCAGGGGGCGCGGGCACTGAAGCTTTCTTT
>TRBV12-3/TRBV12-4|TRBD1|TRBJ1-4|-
CASSQTGNQLFF
TGTGCCAGCAGTCAGACAGGGAACCAACTGTTTTTT
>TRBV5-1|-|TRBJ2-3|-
CASSLVGEMEDTQYF
TGCGCCAGCAGCTTGGTGGGGGAGATGGAAGATACGCAGTATTTT
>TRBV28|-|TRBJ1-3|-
CASQYRLGSDTIYF
TGTGCCAGTCAATACCGTCTGGGTTCGGACACCATATATTTT
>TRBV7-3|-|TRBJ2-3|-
CASSSGQSTDTQYF
TGTGCCAGCAGCAGTGGACAGAGCACAGATACGCAGTATTTT
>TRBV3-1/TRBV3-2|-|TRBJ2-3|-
CASKYRAESTDTQYF
TGTGCCAGCAAGTACCGAGCGGAGAGCACAGATACGCAGTATTTT
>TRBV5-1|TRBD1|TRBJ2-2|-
CASSLGDSTGELFF
TGCGCCAGCAGCTTGGGGGACAGCACCGGGGAGCTGTTTTTT
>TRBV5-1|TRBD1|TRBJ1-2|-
CASSLAYDRGGGYTF
TGCGCCAGCAGCTTGGCCTACGACAGGGGTGGAGGCTACACCTTC